This T cell receptor (beta chain) was captured by sequencing in a study of T-cell reconstitution after alpha-beta-depleted transplantation in children. The CDR3 extends over 15 amino acids. After removal of 7 bases from V and 2 bases from J, the junction contained 10 bases not matched to a gene. Researchers prepared the TCRbeta library using unique molecular identifiers, the study reports. In TCRdb, the PCR reads were re-called with MiXCR into one record per CDR3 protein. This table holds 250,000 to 300,000 distinct CDR3 sequences, about 10% found once. The material was PBMCs from the stem cell graft donor, obtained from the stem cell graft. The V call is TRBV12-3 or TRBV12-4, the J call TRBJ2-5; 7 positions match TRBD2. This clonotype was sampled from a human donor who donated a stem cell graft to a child with SCID. This CDR3 is CASKWGGGTQETQYF. CDR3 bases: TGTGCCAGCAAATGGGGGGGGGGAACTCAAGAGACCCAGTACTTC.